One T cell receptor (beta chain) is described in this entry. Its target is unknown. Co-extracted RNA and DNA came from roughly 20-30 mg of unsorted bulk tissue. Trimming pared 9 bases from V and 3 bases from J, leaving 23 bases between. Germline loops: CDR1 SGHAT, CDR2 FQNNGV. CDR3 length: 16 residues. This record comes from a study of tumor-infiltrating lymphocytes in primary liver carcinoma. Background on the study: Sample counts of productive TCRbeta reads spanned roughly 3.65 to 8 million; these counts were similar across tissue types. General observations from the study: Overlap in tumor-adjacent and tumor-blood pairs fell below that of tumor region pairs. Compared with blood, tumor repertoires held significantly more in their top 250 clones.

The investigators made TCR beta cDNA from around 530 ng total RNA, using a constant-region primer. Three-round nested multiplex PCR performed with slightly modified ARM-PCR produced the TCR beta libraries. Amplification in the first two PCR rounds was performed using TRBV1-TRBV30 forward primers and a C-beta reverse primer for 10 cycles each. Via MiXCR, TCRdb re-called the multiplex PCR reads, giving one row per CDR3 protein. This table holds fewer than 70,000 distinct CDR3 sequences, 60% to 85% found once. This receptor was taken from a man in his forties with primary liver carcinoma and hepatitis B virus infection. The sequencing input was liver tumor tissue from sampling region 2. As for subset: tumor region T2, inferior pole. The chain employs TRBV11-2 and TRBJ2-5; D remains unclear. The CDR3, as DNA: TGTGCCAGTAGCCAAACTCCTGGTAGTGGGAAAGAGACCCAGTACTTC. This translates into CASSQTPGSGKETQYF.